Shown below are 9 T cell receptor beta chains from a single sample sequenced in a study of low-dose radiotherapy and immunotherapy resistance in tumors. Sample time point: before trial treatment. Primers used for first-strand cDNA, a TRAV- and TRBV-specific set, covered both alpha and beta chains. TCRs underwent 15 to 25 PCR cycles of amplification with a constant-region primer and V-primer adapter. TCRdb re-analysed the reads in MiXCR, keeping a single row per CDR3 protein. The top ten hold approximately 2.8% of the sample, which has 65,000 to 100,000 distinct CDR3 sequences, roughly a sixth seen once. Sequencing used PBMCs, obtained before treatment. The receptors derive from a male donor with prostate cancer.

Of note for this clonotype: A far larger clone is one nucleotide away, so this likely arose from a read error. The chain couples TRBV27 to TRBJ1-1; D gene ambiguous. With 5 bases removed from V and 5 bases from J, the gap between germline ends came to 15 bases. CDR3 size: 14 residues. Germline CDR1 and CDR2: MNHEY and SMNVEV (reference sequence). CDR3 region: CASSVTYQGTEAFF. In DNA, the CDR3 is TGTGCCAGCAGTGTAACTTACCAAGGGACTGAAGCTTTCTTT.

This clonotype was recorded many times. V gene TRBV20-1 combines with J gene TRBJ2-5, with D perhaps matching TRBD2 (6 bases). V was shortened by 6 bases and J by 3 bases, with 14 bases between the two germline ends. Germline CDR1 reads DFQATT; CDR2 reads SNEGSKA (reference sequence). The CDR3 is 13 amino acids. This CDR3 reads CSARLDPEETQYF. The CDR3 DNA follows: TGCAGTGCGCGACTAGATCCTGAAGAGACCCAGTACTTC.

This clonotype was counted ten times or more. V usage is TRBV18 and J usage is TRBJ1-5; D not resolved. With 3 bases removed from V and 3 bases from J, the gap between germline ends came to 12 bases. From germline, CDR1 is KGHSH and CDR2 LQKENI. This CDR3 comprises 15 residues. This chain's CDR3 is CASSPIHLDNQPQHF. As DNA, the CDR3 is TGTGCCAGCTCACCGATCCACTTAGACAATCAGCCCCAGCATTTT. The entire variable domain, with the rest obtained from reference TRBV18 and TRBJ1-5, is as follows: NAGVMQNPRHLVRRRGQEARLRCSPMKGHSHVYWYRQLPEEGLKFMVYLQKENIIDESGMPKERFSAEFPKEGPSILRIQQVVRGDSAAYFCASSPIHLDNQPQHFGDGTRLSIL.

This clonotype was counted ten times or more. The genes are TRBV30 and TRBJ2-3; the D gene is possibly TRBD2 (6 bases). The CDR3 totals 14 residues. Between the trimmed V and J ends, which lost 3 bases and 0 bases, there was a span of 10 bases. The germline V gene encodes CDR1 GTSNPN and CDR2 SVGIG (reference sequence). The CDR3 region has the DNA TGTGCCTGGAGGGTCCGGGGGAGCACAGATACGCAGTATTTT. It is translated as CAWRVRGSTDTQYF.

This clonotype was seen ten or more times. J is TRBJ2-5 and V is TRBV9; 8 bases align to TRBD2. This CDR3 comprises 15 residues. Germline CDR1 reads SGDLS; CDR2 reads YYNGEE. Trimming removed 4 bases from V and 5 bases from J; junction bases left unmatched: 10. The CDR3 spells CASSPPGTSRETQYF. In DNA, the CDR3 is TGTGCCAGCAGCCCTCCCGGGACTAGTCGCGAGACCCAGTACTTC.

This clonotype was counted many times. The chain recombines TRBV7-9 with TRBJ1-3; D is unclear. The CDR3 has 16 residues. Per germline, CDR1 SEHNR and CDR2 FQNEAQ (reference sequence). V was clipped by 5 bases and J by 0 bases, with 14 bases between them. CDR3 sequence: CASSAASRFSGNTIYF. Written as DNA, the CDR3 is TGTGCCAGCAGCGCCGCATCCCGTTTCTCTGGAAACACCATATATTTT. The variable domain in full, completed from reference TRBV7-9 and TRBJ1-3, reads DTGVSQNPRHKITKRGQNVTFRCDPISEHNRLYWYRQTLGQGPEFLTYFQNEAQLEKSRLLSDRFSAERPKGSFSTLEIQRTEQGDSAMYLCASSAASRFSGNTIYFGEGSWLTVV.

In its sample, this clonotype was seen many times. The J gene is TRBJ1-6, the V gene TRBV7-3; D remains ambiguous. Trimming cost V 2 bases and J 10 bases, with 15 bases left between them. Germline-derived CDR1 and CDR2 are SGHTA and FQGTGA. The CDR3 runs to 15 residues. The CDR3 DNA is TGTGCCAGCAGCTTAGGGCCCGGGAATCAATCACCCCTCCACTTT. Its translation: CASSLGPGNQSPLHF.

In this sample, this clonotype turned up many times. The J gene is TRBJ2-3, the V gene TRBV6-6, with 8 bases lining up with TRBD2. Germline lookup yields CDR1 MNHNY and CDR2 SVGAGI (reference sequence). V was clipped by 6 bases and J by 1 base; unmatched bases: 3. The CDR3 sequence is 14 residues long. In DNA, the CDR3 is TGTGCCAGCAGCCCCGGGGGGGGCACAGATACGCAGTATTTT. It codes for CASSPGGGTDTQYF.

Notes on this clonotype: One end of the junction does not line up with germline, which may come from a read error. The rearrangement joins TRBV5-5 to TRBJ2-7; D may be TRBD2 (5 bases). There are 13 residues in the CDR3. Germline V lookup: CDR1 SGHKS, CDR2 YYEKEE (reference sequence). CDR3 loop: CDSSSGVLHEQYF. Here the CDR3 DNA reads TGTGACAGCAGCTCCGGGGTCCTCCACGAGCAGTACTTC.